This T cell receptor (beta chain) comes out of a study of healthy donors' naive CD4 and CD8 T cells. In the study overall: All functional IMGT TCR alpha variants were covered by new primers.

This CDR3 is built from 15 residues. V was shortened by 2 bases and J by 6 bases, with 18 bases between the two germline ends. CDR1 is SGHKS and CDR2 is YYEKEE in the germline V gene (reference sequence). This clonotype was picked up a small number of times. TCR libraries were built from about 500 ng of total RNA by linear amplification. Authors' data handling: Sequencing covered more than 60,000 rearranged alpha-chain transcripts across 4 to 6 healthy donors. TCRdb re-analysed the reads in MiXCR, keeping a single row per CDR3 protein. These V and J calls are TCRdb output, not the study's own analysis. This table holds 180,000 or so distinct CDR3 sequences, around three quarters found once.

Material: naive CD4+ and CD8+ T cells sorted from blood, pooled from several donors. The chain is built from TRBV5-5 and TRBJ2-7; D assignment may be TRBD1 or TRBD2 (5 bases each). The source is a pool of human donors in good health; the sample pools cells from several healthy donors. CDR3 nucleotides: TGTGCCAGCAGCTTTGGGGAGCCCAGGGTCTTCGAGCAGTACGTC. The encoded protein is CASSFGEPRVFEQYV.